What follows are 27 T cell receptor beta chains derived from one specimen sequenced in a study of spatial heterogeneity in lung cancer. Time point given: blood at routine non-recurrence follow-up after resection. TCRdb reprocessed the 5' RACE reads with MiXCR, giving one entry per CDR3 protein. The sample records roughly 16,000 distinct CDR3 sequences, roughly 6% being singletons. Sequenced here: PBMCs, sampled at follow-up. All receptors derive from a male donor with early-stage non-small cell lung cancer.

The V gene is TRBV7-2, the J gene TRBJ2-7; no clear D gene. Trimming took 4 bases from V and 0 from J, leaving 13 bases between them. The CDR3 extends over 15 amino acids. The germline V gene has CDR1 SGHTA and CDR2 FQGNSA. The DNA of the CDR3 is TGTGCCAGCAGCTCCAACCCCTATGGCTCCTACGAGCAGTACTTC. It is translated as CASSSNPYGSYEQYF.

This clonotype was seen at least ten times. The rearrangement links TRBV6-2 or TRBV6-3 to TRBJ1-5, with D unclear. Trimming left V 6 bases short and J 12 bases short, with 12 bases between. Looked up from germline, CDR1 is MNHEY and CDR2 is SVGEGT. This CDR3 has 11 residues. The CDR3 reads CASSSPAGQHF. The CDR3 bases are TGTGCCAGCAGCTCCCCCGCAGGCCAGCATTTT.

This clonotype was detected many times. The J gene is TRBJ2-5, the V gene TRBV12-3 or TRBV12-4; D not resolved. The CDR3 spans 13 residues. Trimming pared 3 bases from V and 5 bases from J, leaving 10 bases between. The CDR3 sequence is CASSLALRETQYF. CDR3 DNA: TGTGCCAGCAGTTTGGCACTACGGGAGACCCAGTACTTC.

This clonotype was counted many times. The chain joins TRBV28 to TRBJ2-5; D assignment may be TRBD1 or TRBD2 (5 bases each). Germline CDR1 is MDHEN and CDR2 is SYDVKM. The CDR3 is 14 amino acids. V was shortened by 4 bases and J by 4 bases, with 13 bases between the two germline ends. CDR3 coding DNA: TGTGCCAGCAGTTCTCCAGGGACCGGAGAGACCCAGTACTTC. As protein: CASSSPGTGETQYF.

On this clonotype: A much larger clone sits a single nucleotide away, making a read error possible. The CDR3 loop reads CACSWEGNIQYF. Written as DNA, the CDR3 is TGTGCCTGCAGCTGGGAGGGAAACATTCAGTACTTC. The chain has TRBV12-3 or TRBV12-4 and TRBJ2-4; 7 nucleotides match TRBD2. CDR3 size: 12 residues.

This clonotype was seen at least ten times. The chain uses TRBV19 and TRBJ2-5, with TRBD2 matching over 7 bases. Trimming removed 10 bases from V and 4 bases from J; junction bases left unmatched: 9. Germline lookup yields CDR1 LNHDA and CDR2 SQIVND (reference sequence). This CDR3 has 13 residues. In DNA form, the CDR3 reads TGTGCCACCGCGGGAGTGGGTAGAGAGACCCAGTACTTC. Its translation is CATAGVGRETQYF.

The table lists this clonotype with many counts. This rearrangement joins TRBV18 to TRBJ2-1, with unresolved D. The V gene's germline CDR1 is KGHSH and CDR2 LQKENI. The length of the CDR3 is 14 residues. V was cut by 3 bases and J by 4 bases, with 10 bases left in between. The CDR3 loop is CASSPTDGYNEQFF. Here the CDR3 DNA reads TGTGCCAGCTCACCTACGGACGGGTACAATGAGCAGTTCTTC.

This clonotype was seen repeatedly, ten times or more. The chain combines TRBV7-9 with TRBJ2-4; TRBD2 matches 8 bases. Trimming removed 6 bases from V and 8 bases from J; junction bases left unmatched: 9. This CDR3 has 14 residues. Germline V CDR1 and CDR2: SEHNR, FQNEAQ (reference sequence). The DNA for the CDR3 is TGTGCCAGCAGGTCGCGACTAGCGAGGGACATTCAGTACTTC. Protein sequence: CASRSRLARDIQYF.

There are many counts of this clonotype. This chain joins TRBV20-1 and TRBJ2-3; 8 positions match TRBD2. V was pared by 6 bases and J by 3 bases, with 5 bases of the junction left unmatched. The CDR3 contains 13 residues. Germline-derived CDR1 and CDR2 are DFQATT and SNEGSKA (reference sequence). The CDR3 region has the DNA TGCAGTGCCCGACTAGCGACAACAGATACGCAGTATTTT. It yields the protein CSARLATTDTQYF.

This clonotype was counted ten times or more. The rearrangement joins TRBV28 to TRBJ2-1, with 8 bases identical to TRBD2. Germline V gives CDR1 MDHEN, CDR2 SYDVKM. Unmatched junction bases numbered 2, after V lost 1 base and J lost 3 bases. CDR3 length: 15 residues. The CDR3 sequence is CASSLLGTSYNEQFF. CDR3 sequence (DNA): TGTGCCAGCAGTTTATTAGGGACTAGCTACAATGAGCAGTTCTTC.

Many counts were recorded for this clonotype. The rearrangement links TRBV11-2 to TRBJ2-1, with TRBD1 as a possible D gene (5 bases). V was cut by 3 bases and J by 7 bases, with 7 bases left in between. CDR3 length equals 12 residues. In germline, CDR1 is SGHAT, CDR2 FQNNGV. The DNA of the CDR3 is TGTGCCAGCAGCTTTCAGGGAAATGAGCAGTTCTTC. As protein: CASSFQGNEQFF.

In this sample, this clonotype turned up many times. The gene calls are TRBV4-2 and TRBJ1-1; 8 positions match TRBD1. CDR3 length: 16 amino acids. Unmatched junction bases numbered 8, after V lost 4 bases and J lost 1 base. Per the germline V gene, CDR1 is LGHNA and CDR2 is YNFKEQ. CDR3 amino acids: CASSRGQGSKNTEAFF. CDR3 DNA: TGTGCCAGCAGCCGTGGACAGGGAAGCAAGAACACTGAAGCTTTCTTT.

The rearrangement joins TRBV6-5 to TRBJ2-2; 7 bases align to TRBD1. V lost 7 bases to trimming and J lost 5 bases; unmatched junction nucleotides: 7. Germline assignment: CDR1 MNHEY and CDR2 SVGAGI. The CDR3 sequence is 14 residues long. The CDR3 sequence is CASNHRGATGELFF. The CDR3 DNA reads as TGTGCCAGCAACCACAGGGGAGCAACCGGGGAGCTGTTTTTT.

This clonotype was found many times. This chain uses TRBV7-2 with TRBJ1-2; TRBD1 matches 7 bases. This CDR3 spans 14 amino acids. Trimming removed 5 bases from V and 4 bases from J; junction bases left unmatched: 7. Germline values: CDR1 SGHTA, CDR2 FQGNSA. The CDR3 reads CASSRDSNIYGYTF. The CDR3 DNA reads as TGTGCCAGCAGCCGGGACAGCAACATCTATGGCTACACCTTC.

This clonotype was counted a few times. The chain uses TRBV4-1 and TRBJ2-7, with a tentative D call TRBD2 (6 bases). Trimming left V 0 bases short and J 0 bases short, with 9 bases between. CDR1 is MGHRA and CDR2 is YSYEKL in the germline V gene. The CDR3 has 15 amino acids. The CDR3 DNA reads TGCGCCAGCAGCCAAGATTGGCGGGGCTCCTACGAGCAGTACTTC. It translates to CASSQDWRGSYEQYF.

This clonotype was counted many times. This chain uses TRBV19 with TRBJ2-3; 7 nucleotides line up with TRBD2. Germline assignment: CDR1 LNHDA and CDR2 SQIVND (reference sequence). Trimming at V came to 7 bases and at J to 2 bases, leaving 12 bases not matched to a gene. The CDR3 has 16 residues. The CDR3 nucleotides are TGTGCCAGTATGGGGAGCTCAGCGGGGCACACAGATACGCAGTATTTT. It encodes CASMGSSAGHTDTQYF.

The genes are TRBV13 and TRBJ1-1; perhaps TRBD1 as D (6 bases). The CDR3 sequence is 14 residues long. Germline V CDR1 and CDR2: PRHDT, FYEKMQ (reference sequence). Trimming left V 5 bases short and J 4 bases short, with 14 bases between. CDR3 loop: CASSVQGWVTEAFF. As DNA, the CDR3 is TGTGCCAGCAGCGTACAGGGCTGGGTCACTGAAGCTTTCTTT.

In its sample, this clonotype was seen many times. J is TRBJ1-2 and V is TRBV6-2 or TRBV6-3; D gene ambiguous. The germline CDR1 and CDR2 sequences are MNHEY and SVGEGT. The CDR3 covers 12 residues. The germline V and J ends were trimmed by 8 bases and 6 bases, with 13 bases remaining between them. CDR3 coding DNA: TGTGCCAGCGGGTGGACGGAGGATGGCTACACCTTC. Residues: CASGWTEDGYTF.

This clonotype appeared a few times. V gene TRBV29-1 combines with J gene TRBJ2-7; D is perhaps TRBD1 or TRBD2 (6 bases each). Germline values: CDR1 SQVTM, CDR2 ANQGSEA. The CDR3 is 14 residues long. V was pared by 7 bases and J by 0 bases, with 16 bases between. For the CDR3, the DNA is TGCAGCGCCTGGGGGGCAGACAGCTCCTACGAGCAGTACTTC. Translation: CSAWGADSSYEQYF.

There are a few counts of this clonotype. V gene TRBV6-6 combines with J gene TRBJ2-7, with 8 bases identical to TRBD2. The CDR3 totals 14 residues. Germline-derived CDR1 and CDR2 are MNHNY and SVGAGI (reference sequence). The V gene end was trimmed by 6 bases and the J gene end by 0 bases; junction bases not matched to a gene: 4. The CDR3 region is CASRSGGFSYEQYF. As DNA, the CDR3 is TGTGCCAGCAGGAGCGGGGGATTCTCCTACGAGCAGTACTTC.

This clonotype was observed many times. The chain joins TRBV7-2 to TRBJ2-7, with TRBD2 matching 11 bases. V trimming: 5 bases; J trimming: 5 bases; junction bases outside the gene matches: 11. The CDR3 runs 16 residues. The germline CDR1 and CDR2 sequences are SGHTA and FQGNSA. In nucleotides, the CDR3 is TGTGCCAGCAGCCGTCCTGGGACTAGCGGCTTCGACGAGCAGTACTTC. Translated, it gives CASSRPGTSGFDEQYF.

This clonotype was seen ten or more times. This rearrangement joins TRBV2 to TRBJ1-1; possibly TRBD1 for D (5 bases). The CDR3 extends over 14 amino acids. CDR1 is SNHLY and CDR2 is FYNNEI in the germline V gene. V was shortened by 6 bases and J by 0 bases, with 11 bases between the two germline ends. CDR3 in amino acids: CASRGDSLNTEAFF. Here the CDR3 DNA reads TGTGCCAGCAGGGGGGATTCCCTGAACACTGAAGCTTTCTTT.

Remarks on this clonotype: A much larger clone lies one base from this, so it may be a read error. The rearrangement links TRBV9 to TRBJ2-7, with 9 bases fitting TRBD2. CDR1 and CDR2 (germline): SGDLS, YYNGEE. The CDR3 contains 14 residues. The CDR3 loop is CTSSVAGDPYEQYF. DNA of the CDR3: TGTACCAGCAGCGTAGCGGGAGACCCCTACGAGCAGTACTTC.

V and J are TRBV9 and TRBJ2-7; no definite D call. Per germline, CDR1 SGDLS and CDR2 YYNGEE. The length of the CDR3 is 16 residues. V was clipped by 3 bases and J by 3 bases, with 19 bases between them. The DNA of the CDR3 is TGTGCCAGCAGCGAGGGCGACGGTGTGAAGTACTACGAGCAGTACTTC. Translating it yields CASSEGDGVKYYEQYF.

This clonotype was recorded many times. The gene calls are TRBV9 and TRBJ2-5, with 12 bases lining up with TRBD2. CDR1 and CDR2 (germline): SGDLS, YYNGEE. CDR3 size: 17 residues. V was pared by 0 bases and J by 4 bases, with 7 bases of the junction left unmatched. CDR3 nucleotides: TGTGCCAGCAGCGTAGGAGAGACTAGCGGGAGCCCAGAGACCCAGTACTTC. This codes for CASSVGETSGSPETQYF.

This chain links TRBV5-4 with TRBJ2-1; 13 bases agree with TRBD2. Germline lookup yields CDR1 SGHNT and CDR2 YYREEE (reference sequence). V was clipped by 5 bases and J by 3 bases; unmatched bases: 5. This CDR3 comprises 16 residues. CDR3 amino acids: CASRPTSGRIYNEQFF. CDR3 sequence (DNA): TGTGCCAGCAGACCGACTAGCGGGAGGATCTACAATGAGCAGTTCTTC. Full variable domain (remainder filled in from reference TRBV5-4 and TRBJ2-1): ETGVTQSPTHLIKTRGQQVTLRCSSQSGHNTVSWYQQALGQGPQFIFQYYREEENGRGNFPPRFSGLQFPNYSSELNVNALELDDSALYLCASRPTSGRIYNEQFFGPGTRLTVL.

The chain is built from TRBV24-1 and TRBJ2-2; D call uncertain. With 7 bases removed from V and 6 bases from J, the gap between germline ends came to 11 bases. Germline assignment: CDR1 KGHDR and CDR2 SFDVKD. The CDR3 length is 13 residues. The DNA of the CDR3 is TGTGCCACCAGCAGACTCGCCTCCGGGGAGCTGTTTTTT. Its translation is CATSRLASGELFF.